The source of this TCR beta chain is a study of cytomegalovirus exposure and HLA in healthy donors. At the level of the study: From about 179 million T cells, an earlier analysis saw 120 million or so unique TCR beta sequences.

Germline CDR1 reads SGHRS; CDR2 reads YFSETQ. The CDR3 consists of 17 residues. Unmatched junction bases numbered 9, after V lost 2 bases and J lost 0 bases. PCR primers comprised 60 Vbeta and 13 Jbeta primers. Assay: immunoSEQ multiplex PCR; the TCRdb copy retains only in-frame clones and omits some. The repertoire has 150,000 to 200,000 clones, around 77% of them found once; the top ten carry 2% to 2.5%. Study-wide points: TCR beta chain V- and J-gene trimming was linked, in a later analysis, to a missense variant in DCLRE1C. Despite most TCR sequences being rare, some public TCRs occurred in many donors.

As to this clone: Its antigen remains unidentified.

The chain uses TRBV5-1 and TRBJ1-1, with 8 bases aligning to TRBD1. The sequence came from a man between 60 and 75 years old in good health and CMV-seronegative. The sequenced material came from PBMCs. The CDR3 region has the DNA TGCGCCAGCAGCTTAGACGGACAGGGCTTCTTGAACACTGAAGCTTTCTTT. Its protein is CASSLDGQGFLNTEAFF.